This T cell receptor beta chain was profiled in a study of T cell repertoires in ileal Crohn's disease. TCRdb's table, derived via immunoSEQ multiplex PCR, lists solely in-frame clones and lacks some. The sample consists of about 15,000 clones, 65% to 80% of them appearing once. Broader study findings: The median delay to postoperative endoscopy was about 6.9 months.

As to time point: neoterminal ileum biopsy at postoperative endoscopy, about 6 months after surgery. Adults with ileal or ileocolonic Crohn's disease and an indication for resection were eligible. A word on this clone: The antigen remains undetermined.

The clonotype originates from an adult with Crohn's disease. Sequencing was performed on ileal tissue.

The CDR3 region is CASSFEGQGHRFF. The CDR3 DNA reads TGCGCCAGCAGCTTCGAGGGACAAGGGCACAGGTTCTTC. The chain is built from TRBV5-1 and TRBJ2-1, with D tentatively TRBD1 (6 bases). Germline CDR1 and CDR2: SGHRS and YFSETQ. The germline V and J ends were trimmed by 2 bases and 15 bases, with 18 bases remaining between them. The CDR3 extends over 13 amino acids.